This TCR beta chain originates from a study of CD8 T cells in Susac syndrome (dated by TCRdb to between 2018 and 2021). With respect to the entire study: Of the Susac syndrome patients who were sequenced, eight or nine were in clinical remission while six had clinically active disease. At the time of blood withdrawal, Susac syndrome patients were either therapy-naive, taking corticosteroids (with some also receiving IVIg), or on IVIg alone. The study used repertoire sequencing to test whether antigen drove CD8+ T cell activation and differentiation in Susac syndrome. Findings and caveats that apply to the study as a whole: The number of individuals in the TCR sequencing and HLA analysis was recognized as being relatively small. No clonal expansion was detected in the CD4+ T cell repertoire of Susac syndrome patients.

High-throughput TCR beta sequencing profiled peripheral blood CD8+ and CD4+ T cells from healthy donors, Susac syndrome patients and multiple sclerosis patients. Recently defined diagnostic criteria for definite or probable disease were met by the Susac syndrome patients. Bulk CD8+ and CD4+ T cells were purified by magnetic negative isolation, whereas CD8+ TEMRA cells were enriched by FACS. Blood was drawn into EDTA tubes, processed within 24 hours, and PBMCs were isolated by density gradient centrifugation. PBMCs intended for TCR sequencing were frozen in liquid nitrogen and were later thawed in a 37 degrees C water bath. A purity of at least 90% was achieved for sorted or isolated CD4+, CD8+ and CD8+ TEMRA cells. The germline V gene encodes CDR1 SNHLY and CDR2 FYNNEI. Germline trimming amounts to 10 bases on V and 2 bases on J, with 7 as the count of junction bases outside the gene matches. From cysteine to phenylalanine, the CDR3 is 15 amino acids long. Kept here is only the CDR3 DNA, which spans 45 bases and is read in frame from base 1.

RNA was extracted using the RNeasy kit, and about 0.5 to 1 ug of the RNA was reverse transcribed with random hexamers. The immunoSEQ multiplex PCR assay, covering 54 Vbeta and 13 Jbeta segments, was used to amplify TCR beta CDR3 regions. Bias from PCR amplification was corrected by using a synthetic template baseline for primer optimization and for computational correction. The authors' analysis ran thus. Reads were annotated to V, D and J genes according to IMGT and were analyzed with immunoSEQ Analyzer, with only productive sequences retained. To calculate clonality, Shannon entropy was normalized by log2 of the number of productive unique sequences and then subtracted from one. For each patient and control, public and private clones were evaluated among the 100 most prevalent clones. A clone was defined as Susac-specific if it was absent from the healthy and MS cohorts, from over a thousand published viral clones and from other ImmuneACCESS disease sequences. The public sequencing data were trimmed at Q25 with fastp and processed into clonotypes with MiXCR by TCRdb, which kept only in-frame beta chains. CDR3 protein duplicates are merged, each entry listing the most common genes and DNA. Clone size and V and J calls follow TCRdb, not the original study. Counted in this sample were under 200,000 distinct CDR3 sequences; 91% of them appeared once. The ten biggest clones cover about 0.09% of the sample.

Regarding this clonotype: There is no known antigen for this receptor. No much larger clone exists at a distance of one base, and base qualities are not known.

The sequencing sample was made of CD4+ T cells from PBMCs. The receptor comes from a human donor with Susac syndrome. The chain was built from TRBV2 and TRBJ2-3, with 12 central nucleotides matching TRBD2. The CDR3 is CANARLAGDTDTQYF. The sequenced DNA is TGTGCCAACGCCAGACTAGCGGGGGACACAGATACGCAGTATTTT.